This TCR beta chain was observed in a study of blood T cell repertoires in COVID-19. Study-level background: PBMCs, B-cell-depleted T cells, or T cells provided the cDNA or gDNA that made up the material.

To note about this clone: Other DNA sequences in the same sample also yield this CDR3.

The CDR3 length is 13 residues. Deletions cut 1 base from V and 2 bases from J, with 5 bases between. Sequenced by immunoSEQ multiplex PCR; TCRdb stores in-frame clones only, minus some. Here the sample spans about 150,000 clones, roughly 78% being singletons. This chain connects TRBV12-3 or TRBV12-4 to TRBJ1-2, with D uncertain. The sequencing sample was made of peripheral blood. The sequence was obtained from a man aged 80 or over with acute or convalescent COVID-19. CDR3 sequence reads: CASSLGQNYGYTF. DNA of the CDR3: TGTGCCAGCAGTTTAGGGCAGAACTATGGCTACACCTTC.